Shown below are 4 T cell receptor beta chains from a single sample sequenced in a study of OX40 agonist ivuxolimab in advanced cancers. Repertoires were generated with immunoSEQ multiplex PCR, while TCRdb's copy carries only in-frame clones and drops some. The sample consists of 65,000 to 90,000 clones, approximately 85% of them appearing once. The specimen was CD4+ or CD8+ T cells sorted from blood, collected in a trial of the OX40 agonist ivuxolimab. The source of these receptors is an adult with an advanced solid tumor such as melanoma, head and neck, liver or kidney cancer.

This CDR3 reads CAWRRGGATGELFF. The CDR3 nucleotides read TGTGCCTGGAGGCGCGGGGGGGCAACCGGGGAGCTGTTTTTT. The chain links TRBV30 to TRBJ2-2, with 9 bases identical to TRBD2. The CDR3 contains 14 residues. Germline lookup yields CDR1 GTSNPN and CDR2 SVGIG (reference sequence). The J segment lost 5 bases and the V segment lost 3 bases, leaving 4 bases of the junction unmatched.

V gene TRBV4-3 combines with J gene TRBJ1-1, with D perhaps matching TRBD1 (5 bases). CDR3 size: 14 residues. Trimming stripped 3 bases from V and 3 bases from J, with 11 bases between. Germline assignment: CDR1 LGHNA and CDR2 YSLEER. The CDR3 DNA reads TGCGCCAGCAGCCATACGGGGGGGGACACTGAAGCTTTCTTT. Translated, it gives CASSHTGGDTEAFF.

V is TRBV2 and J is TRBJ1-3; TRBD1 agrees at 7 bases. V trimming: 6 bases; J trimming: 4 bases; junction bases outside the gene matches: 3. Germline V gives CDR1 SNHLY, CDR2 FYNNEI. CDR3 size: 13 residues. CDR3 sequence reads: CASREGQGNTIYF. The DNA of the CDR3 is TGTGCCAGCAGAGAGGGACAGGGAAACACCATATATTTT.

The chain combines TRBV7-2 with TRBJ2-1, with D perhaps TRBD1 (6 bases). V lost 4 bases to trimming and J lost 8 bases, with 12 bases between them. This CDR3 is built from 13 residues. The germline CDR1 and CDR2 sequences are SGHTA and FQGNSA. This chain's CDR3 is CASSYTGYDEQFF. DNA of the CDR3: TGTGCCAGCAGCTATACAGGGTATGATGAGCAGTTCTTC.